This record concerns one T cell receptor beta chain sequence. Its antigen is unidentified. CDR1 and CDR2 from the germline V gene are SEHNR and FQNEAQ (reference sequence). This CDR3 is 13 amino acids long. V shed 2 bases and J shed 9 bases, with 11 bases lying between them. The authors reverse transcribed all of the isolated RNA, so sequencing captured expressed TCRB transcripts. Assay: immunoSEQ multiplex PCR; the TCRdb copy retains only in-frame clones and omits some. Here the sample spans some 240,000 clones, 16% being singletons. This entry belongs to a study of beta chain features in type 1 diabetes. Overall study context: Patients and healthy donors were similar in age, gender and cell yields. Across every sample, 100 million to 130 million sorted cells were examined in total.

Study conclusions and caveats: When Type 1 diabetes patients were examined, their TCRB CDR3s proved moderately but significantly shorter in all four CD4+ subsets. When VDJ junctions were examined, type 1 diabetes patients showed fewer insertions and more deletions.

The chain couples TRBV7-9 to TRBJ2-1; no firm D call. Source material: naive CD4+ T cells from blood. The origin of this receptor is a man aged 25 to 40 with type 1 diabetes. The CDR3 coding sequence is TGTGCCAGCAGCTTATCGGCCGCCGGTGAGCAGTTCTTC. As protein: CASSLSAAGEQFF.